This T cell receptor beta chain was recorded in a study of blood T cell repertoires in COVID-19 (dated by TCRdb to 2020 to 2021). General notes on the study: Samples from collaborators originated in the United States, Italy and Spain and spanned both the acute and convalescent phases of COVID-19. The samples were drawn from the first 160 participants of the ongoing ImmuneRACE study and from 950 to 1,500 subjects provided by 6 global collaborators. HLA class I and class II types, where available, came from metadata supplied by the sample provider rather than from assay-based typing. Deeply sampled blood TCRbeta repertoires from subjects exposed to, actively infected with, or recovered from COVID-19 were included in the dataset. The prospective study material was composed of cDNA or gDNA derived from T cells, B-cell-depleted T cells, or PBMCs. Nearly every sample came with metadata listing a de-identified subject ID, COVID-19 status, age in years and sex. The repertoires were released in a freely available public database intended as a resource for research on the immune response to SARS-CoV-2.

Summary of the overall study and its limitations: The amount of clinical and demographic metadata varied by source and participant and was provided uncurated.

A word on this clone: What this receptor recognizes is not known. Per-base quality was not reported, and no clone a single base away is much larger than it.

The immunoSEQ Assay, a bias-controlled multiplex PCR, was used to amplify TCRbeta CDR3 regions from genomic DNA. The published analysis was carried out like this. Within the assay, amplification of reference gene primers was used to estimate how many nucleated cells each sample contained. To quantify the absolute abundance of each unique TCRbeta CDR3 rearrangement, sequence reads were collapsed and filtered. For each sample, productive Simpson clonality was calculated as the square root of Simpson's diversity index over productive rearrangements. TCRdb's version of the immuneACCESS table is confined to in-frame rearrangements and falls short of the full clone set. An unresolved V gene accounts for under half of the shortfall where checked; the remainder is of unknown origin. That table is the source of V, J and clone size, and D and trimming were worked out from the DNA. This sample comprises more than 300,000 clones, around 84% of them detected only once. Together, the top ten hold roughly 4% of the sample.

At the junction V is shortened by 2 bases and J by 2 bases; bases outside the gene matches: 5. In the germline V gene (reference sequence), CDR1 corresponds to LNHNV and CDR2 to YYDKDF. The CDR3, from cysteine to phenylalanine, totals 15 residues. Left in the record is the CDR3 DNA by itself, 45 bases read in frame from the first base. Participants in the prospective study were enrolled through a virtual design, were aged roughly 18 to 100 years, and lived in 24 United States geographic areas. To assign participants to cohorts, the prospective study relied on clinical history that participants themselves reported in a screening survey and a study questionnaire. For ImmuneRACE Cohort 3, a participant was defined as recovered based on two consecutive negative NP/OP PCR tests, clearance by a healthcare professional, or resolution of symptoms. Mobile phlebotomists in the prospective study collected whole blood, serum and a nasopharyngeal or oropharyngeal swab from every participant. Additional blood draws and questionnaires over an approximately 2-month period could optionally be provided by prospective study participants. Prospective study blood samples were shipped either frozen or at room temperature before DNA extraction.

This chain joins TRBV15 to TRBJ2-5; TRBD1 aligns with 7 central bases. Sample: PBMCs or T cells enriched from blood (not recorded which). The TCR originated in a man aged 30 to 39 who had recovered from COVID-19. The sequenced DNA: TGTGCCACCAGCAGAACAACAGGGGTTCAAGAGACCCAGTACTTC. It is translated as CATSRTTGVQETQYF. Supplemented by the reference TRBV15 and TRBJ2-5 proteins around the CDR3, the complete variable domain is DAMVIQNPRYQVTQFGKPVTLSCSQTLNHNVMYWYQQKSSQAPKLLFHYYDKDFNNEADTPDNFQSRRPNTSFCFLDIRSPGLGDTAMYLCATSRTTGVQETQYFGPGTRLLVL.